The next 14 T cell receptor beta chains were all read from a single sample in a study of OX40 agonist ivuxolimab in advanced cancers. The protocol was immunoSEQ multiplex PCR, while the TCRdb copy is restricted to in-frame clones and leaves out a portion. The data show 40,000 to 60,000 clones, with about 81% seen just once and under 9.5% held by the top ten. The specimen comprised CD4+ or CD8+ T cells sorted from blood, sampled in a trial of the OX40 agonist ivuxolimab. These receptors were taken from an adult with an advanced solid tumor such as melanoma, head and neck, liver or kidney cancer.

This clone was observed a few times. The chain recombines TRBV7-9 with TRBJ2-1; D is possibly TRBD2 (6 bases). The germline V gene has CDR1 SEHNR and CDR2 FQNEAQ (reference sequence). This CDR3 has 16 amino acids. V gave up 0 bases and J gave up 6 bases, with 15 bases separating them. The CDR3 DNA sequence: TGTGCCAGCAGCTTAGCAACGGGAGTTCCCCTCAATGAGCAGTTCTTC. As protein: CASSLATGVPLNEQFF.

A few counts support this clone. This chain links TRBV4-3 with TRBJ2-5; 13 bases map to TRBD2. From germline, CDR1 is LGHNA and CDR2 YSLEER. The CDR3 is 20 amino acids. Trimming took 2 bases from V and 5 from J; bases not matched to a gene: 17. CDR3 coding DNA: TGCGCCAGCAGCCAAACCTTTTATGGGACTAGCGGGACCGAAGGGGAGACCCAGTACTTC. Its translation is CASSQTFYGTSGTEGETQYF.

The chain joins TRBV7-2 to TRBJ2-7; TRBD2 matches 9 bases. Germline CDR1 reads SGHTA; CDR2 reads FQGNSA. J lost 3 bases, V lost 2 bases, and 5 bases had no gene match. This CDR3 contains 15 residues. The CDR3 sequence is CASSLSGRINYEQYF. The CDR3 DNA sequence: TGTGCCAGCAGCTTAAGCGGGAGGATCAACTACGAGCAGTACTTC.

In nucleotides, the CDR3 is TGTGCCAGTAGTGAACAGGAGATGGGTGGCTACACCTTC. Amino acids: CASSEQEMGGYTF. V gene TRBV19 combines with J gene TRBJ1-2; D might be TRBD1 (5 bases). CDR1 and CDR2 (germline): LNHDA, SQIVND (reference sequence). The CDR3 is 13 amino acids. Trimming took off 5 bases at V and 7 bases at J, with 14 bases between the two ends.

The rearrangement uses TRBV6-6 and TRBJ2-1; the D gene could be TRBD1 or TRBD2 (5 bases each). V lost 8 bases, J lost 7 bases, and 15 bases lay in between. In germline, CDR1 is MNHNY, CDR2 SVGAGI (reference sequence). There are 13 residues in the CDR3. CDR3 nucleotide sequence: TGTGCCAGCGGGGGACCGTGGGGTAATGAGCAGTTCTTC. This codes for CASGGPWGNEQFF.

The J gene is TRBJ1-2, the V gene TRBV4-1; the match to TRBD1 covers 7 bases. CDR1 is MGHRA and CDR2 is YSYEKL in the germline V gene. This CDR3 has 13 amino acids. Trimming at V came to 5 bases and at J to 3 bases, leaving 3 bases not matched to a gene. CDR3 in DNA: TGCGCCAGCAGCGAAGGACAGGACTATGGCTACACCTTC. As protein: CASSEGQDYGYTF.

This clone came up a few times. For the CDR3, the DNA is TGCGCCAGCAGTCTCGACAGGGCCTATGGCTACACCTTC. Its protein product is CASSLDRAYGYTF. This sequence joins TRBV10-1 and TRBJ1-2; 7 bases line up with TRBD1. Germline V gene sequence: CDR1 WNHNN, CDR2 SYGVQD (reference sequence). This CDR3 has 13 residues. The V and J ends lost 5 bases and 4 bases, in that order; junction bases with no gene match: 4.

Notes on this clone: Sequence at one end of the junction differs from germline and may be a read error. V gene TRBV19 combines with J gene TRBJ2-3; D unresolved. The CDR3 loop spans 14 amino acids. Germline CDR1 is LNHDA and CDR2 is SQIVND (reference sequence). CDR3 in DNA: TGTGCCAGTAGTAACCCGGGTCTAGGAACCCCTCATAGATTT. Amino acids: CASSNPGLGTPHRF.

A note on this clone: The junction and the germline gene differ at one end; a read error may be behind it. This rearrangement joins TRBV4-3 to TRBJ2-2; 12 nucleotides align to TRBD2. The germline gives CDR1 LGHNA, CDR2 YSLEER. The CDR3 consists of 16 residues. The CDR3 reads CASSQGLAGDPGELLF. CDR3 sequence (DNA): TGCGCCAGCAGCCAAGGACTAGCGGGAGACCCCGGGGAGCTGCTTTTT.

The gene calls are TRBV4-3 and TRBJ2-7; 13 bases map to TRBD2. The germline CDR1 and CDR2 sequences are LGHNA and YSLEER. The CDR3 is made up of 17 amino acids. The V gene end was trimmed by 2 bases and the J gene end by 8 bases; junction bases not matched to a gene: 12. DNA of the CDR3: TGCGCCAGCAGCCAAAGACTACGGACTAGCGGGAGTTGGCAGCAGTACTTC. Translated, it gives CASSQRLRTSGSWQQYF.

The chain is built from TRBV25-1 and TRBJ2-4, with no clear D. Germline V gene lookup returns CDR1 MGHDK and CDR2 SYGVNS. The CDR3 has 12 amino acids. V was clipped by 6 bases and J by 6 bases, with 9 bases between them. CDR3 protein: CASRGSANIQYF. The CDR3, as DNA: TGTGCCAGCAGAGGGTCGGCAAACATTCAGTACTTC.

The chain joins TRBV9 to TRBJ2-5; D may correspond to TRBD1 or TRBD2 (5 bases each). Between the trimmed V and J ends, which lost 3 bases and 5 bases, there was a span of 20 bases. In germline, CDR1 is SGDLS, CDR2 YYNGEE. The CDR3 length is 16 residues. CDR3 DNA sequence: TGTGCCAGCAGCGACCTCCGGGACGCCTACGGGGAGACCCAGTACTTC. Its protein product is CASSDLRDAYGETQYF.

The V and J genes are TRBV7-8 and TRBJ2-1; 12 bases are shared with TRBD2. The CDR3 is 15 amino acids. The germline CDR1 and CDR2 sequences are SGHVS and FQNEAQ. V trimming: 5 bases; J trimming: 5 bases; junction bases outside the gene matches: 4. CDR3 sequence: CASSLGLAGHNEQFF. As DNA, the CDR3 is TGTGCCAGCAGCCTAGGACTAGCGGGACACAATGAGCAGTTCTTC.

Regarding this clone: A read error is likely here: a far larger clone is one base away. Other DNA variants within this sample encode the same CDR3. This chain links TRBV30 with TRBJ1-6; a possible D gene is TRBD1 (6 bases). This CDR3 spans 14 amino acids. Trimming pared 2 bases from V and 5 bases from J, leaving 10 bases between. The germline CDR1 and CDR2 sequences are GTSNPN and SVGIG (reference sequence). For the CDR3, the DNA is TGTGCCTGGAGTCAGGGACAAGATAATTCACCCCTCCACTTT. This encodes CAWSQGQDNSPLHF.